This TCR beta chain was profiled in a study of radiation and T cells in renal cell carcinoma. About the research overall: Nephrectomy followed 15 Gy stereotactic body radiation by 4 weeks. Study-wide results and caveats: No pretreatment tumor biopsies were available for baseline clonotypes.

As to time point: baseline pretreatment blood. Indicated treatment: 15 Gy SBRT to primary tumor, nephrectomy 4 weeks later. Serial blood draws occurred at baseline and 2 and 4 weeks post-SBRT. The V gene lost 1 base and the J gene lost 4 bases, with 13 bases spanning the gap. The CDR3 has 15 residues. Germline V gives CDR1 LGHNA, CDR2 YSLEER. Measured with immunoSEQ multiplex PCR; TCRdb has only the in-frame clones, and not every one. The sample has 150,000 or so clones, about 88% seen once. With respect to this clone: What it recognizes is unknown.

Specimen: blood, collected from a patient whose treatment included radiotherapy and nephrectomy. The sequence derives from a woman aged 50 to 60 with renal cell carcinoma. The rearrangement uses TRBV4-3 and TRBJ2-5; D uncertain. The CDR3, as DNA: TGCGCCAGCAGCCAAGGTAGAGCCGCCCGAGAGACCCAGTACTTC. Translation: CASSQGRAARETQYF.